The 30 T cell receptor beta chains reported below all come from one sample, sequenced in a study of blood T cells in healthy people across ages. The use of a sample-barcoded 5' primer and a J-beta primer mix characterized a second PCR of roughly 6 to 11 cycles. TCRdb re-derived calls from the 5' RACE reads in MiXCR, one entry per CDR3 protein. The profile shows approximately 1,700,000 distinct CDR3 sequences, around 42% of them singletons. Sample: blood. All receptors derive from a human donor in good health.

This sequence joins TRBV11-2 and TRBJ2-5; 9 bases fit TRBD2. Per the germline V gene, CDR1 is SGHAT and CDR2 is FQNNGV. V was pared by 3 bases and J by 2 bases, with 7 bases of the junction left unmatched. The CDR3 covers 16 residues. CDR3 sequence (DNA): TGTGCCAGCAGCTTTGATCGCAGCGGGGGGCAAGAGACCCAGTACTTC. Protein: CASSFDRSGGQETQYF.

There are a few counts of this clonotype. V is TRBV5-5 and J is TRBJ2-5, with 13 nucleotides matching TRBD2. The CDR3 contains 17 residues. V lost 0 bases and J lost 1; bases outside the gene matches: 3. Per germline, CDR1 SGHKS and CDR2 YYEKEE (reference sequence). In DNA, the CDR3 is TGTGCCAGCAGCTTGGAAAGGACTAGCGGGGGCCAAGAGACCCAGTACTTC. This translates into CASSLERTSGGQETQYF.

A few counts support this clonotype. One end of the junction does not line up with germline, which may come from a read error. CDR3 loop: CASSLVAADTQYF. The CDR3 DNA reads as TGTGCCAGCAGTTTAGTGGCAGCAGATACGCAGTATTTT. V gene TRBV5-1 combines with J gene TRBJ2-3; D not resolved. The CDR3 is made up of 13 amino acids. CDR1 and CDR2 (germline): SGHRS, YFSETQ.

This clonotype was found many times. J is TRBJ2-7 and V is TRBV10-3; D is perhaps TRBD1 (5 bases). Germline V lookup: CDR1 ENHRY, CDR2 SYGVKD. There are 15 residues in the CDR3. V was shortened by 6 bases and J by 3 bases, with 18 bases between the two germline ends. The CDR3 loop is CAIRLAKGIFYEQYF. The CDR3 DNA is TGTGCCATCAGGCTCGCCAAGGGGATTTTCTACGAGCAGTACTTC.

This clonotype appeared a few times. V usage is TRBV2 and J usage is TRBJ2-7, with TRBD1 as a possible D gene (5 bases). The CDR3 spans 12 residues. Trimming cost V 4 bases and J 7 bases, with 11 bases left between them. Germline CDR1 reads SNHLY; CDR2 reads FYNNEI. The CDR3 DNA sequence: TGTGCCAGCAGTGGGCGGACACTAGAGCAGTACTTC. Amino acids: CASSGRTLEQYF.

At least ten counts were recorded for this clonotype. V is TRBV6-5 and J is TRBJ2-7, with 9 bases aligning to TRBD1. The CDR3 runs 15 residues. CDR1 and CDR2 (germline): MNHEY, SVGAGI. V was clipped by 0 bases and J by 1 base; unmatched bases: 1. In DNA form, the CDR3 reads TGTGCCAGCAGTTACTCCGGGACAGGGTCCTACGAGCAGTACTTC. This codes for CASSYSGTGSYEQYF.

Comment on this clonotype: The conserved phenylalanine or tryptophan is not found at the CDR3 terminus, so this likely reflects a read error. This chain joins TRBV7-8 and TRBJ1-6; D might be TRBD1 (6 bases). V gave up 5 bases and J gave up 6 bases, with 11 bases separating them. This CDR3 is 14 amino acids long. The germline V gene encodes CDR1 SGHVS and CDR2 FQNEAQ. CDR3 sequence reads: CASSRGHPNSPLHS. Written as DNA, the CDR3 is TGTGCCAGCAGCCGGGGACACCCTAATTCACCCCTCCACTCT.

This clonotype was counted between two and nine times. V is TRBV6-5 and J is TRBJ1-2; D is undetermined. CDR3 length equals 15 residues. Germline V gene data show CDR1 as MNHEY and CDR2 as SVGAGI. The V end lost 0 bases, the J end lost 6 bases, and 14 bases lay between the germline ends. The CDR3 region is CASSYSSGDPNGYTF. CDR3 coding DNA: TGTGCCAGCAGTTACTCATCGGGAGACCCCAATGGCTACACCTTC.

The chain uses TRBV19 and TRBJ2-7; 11 nucleotides align to TRBD1. V gave up 2 bases and J gave up 5 bases; unmatched junction bases: 5. The CDR3 covers 15 residues. Per germline, CDR1 LNHDA and CDR2 SQIVND (reference sequence). In DNA, the CDR3 is TGTGCCAGTAGTATACACGGACAGGGGGCGAACGAGCAGTACTTC. The encoded protein is CASSIHGQGANEQYF.

This clonotype was picked up a small number of times. The gene calls are TRBV20-1 and TRBJ1-1; TRBD1 aligns across 8 bases. The ends lost 0 bases at V and 6 bases at J; junction bases unmatched: 0. This CDR3 region has 12 residues. Per germline, CDR1 DFQATT and CDR2 SNEGSKA (reference sequence). The CDR3 region is CSARETGAEAFF. The CDR3 DNA follows: TGCAGTGCTAGAGAGACAGGGGCTGAAGCTTTCTTT.

The chain uses TRBV28 and TRBJ2-1; TRBD1 might be the D (5 bases). Germline CDR1 and CDR2: MDHEN and SYDVKM. The CDR3 runs to 13 residues. V was clipped by 3 bases and J by 8 bases, with 11 bases between them. In DNA form, the CDR3 reads TGTGCCAGCAGTTTTCAGGTGGGGCATGAGCAGTTCTTC. The encoded protein is CASSFQVGHEQFF.

Comments on this clonotype: At one boundary the junction diverges from the germline segment, which might be a read error. This chain uses TRBV12-3 or TRBV12-4 with TRBJ2-4; 7 bases match TRBD1. This CDR3 comprises 16 residues. CDR3 nucleotides: TGTGCCAGCAGTCCAGCGACAGGGCTCGCCAAAAACGTTCAGTACTTC. It codes for CASSPATGLAKNVQYF.

There are a few counts of this clonotype. V gene TRBV20-1 combines with J gene TRBJ2-5; tentative D call: TRBD1 (5 bases). In germline, CDR1 is DFQATT, CDR2 SNEGSKA (reference sequence). This CDR3 contains 15 residues. V was shortened by 3 bases and J by 6 bases, with 20 bases between the two germline ends. The CDR3 protein is CSASKARRAEKTQYF. The CDR3 coding sequence is TGCAGTGCTAGCAAAGCCCGCAGGGCGGAAAAGACCCAGTACTTC.

J is TRBJ1-2 and V is TRBV4-1, with 8 bases fitting TRBD1. This CDR3 contains 16 residues. Per germline, CDR1 MGHRA and CDR2 YSYEKL. V dropped 4 bases and J dropped 4; count of bases not matched to a gene: 11. In DNA form, the CDR3 reads TGCGCCAGCAGCCTAGAGATGGCAGGGGGCTTCTATGGCTACACCTTC. This translates into CASSLEMAGGFYGYTF.

V gene TRBV20-1 combines with J gene TRBJ2-7; the match to TRBD1 covers 7 bases. Germline values: CDR1 DFQATT, CDR2 SNEGSKA (reference sequence). The CDR3 consists of 14 residues. J lost 6 bases, V lost 3 bases, and 11 bases had no gene match. The CDR3 coding sequence is TGCAGTGCTAGCGACGGGACAGACCCGAGCGAGCAGTACTTC. This gives the protein CSASDGTDPSEQYF.

The chain is built from TRBV12-3 or TRBV12-4 and TRBJ1-5, with unresolved D. This CDR3 is built from 15 residues. Trimming cost V 3 bases and J 0 bases, with 9 bases left between them. The DNA of the CDR3 is TGTGCCAGCAGTTTGAGAGCAGATAGCAATCAGCCCCAGCATTTT. Translating gives CASSLRADSNQPQHF.

The chain links TRBV20-1 to TRBJ2-1; 13 bases align to TRBD2. The CDR3 is 16 residues long. Trimming removed 4 bases from V and 0 bases from J; junction bases left unmatched: 3. Germline V lookup: CDR1 DFQATT, CDR2 SNEGSKA (reference sequence). The CDR3 region is CSAIRTSGGSYNEQFF. As DNA, the CDR3 is TGCAGTGCTATCCGGACTAGCGGGGGCTCCTACAATGAGCAGTTCTTC.

The genes are TRBV4-3 and TRBJ2-3, with TRBD1 matching 10 bases. The CDR3 consists of 16 residues. Germline lookup yields CDR1 LGHNA and CDR2 YSLEER. V shed 0 bases, J shed 5 bases, and the junction held 5 bases outside the gene matches. The CDR3: CASSQDRTGGRDTQYF. Written as DNA, the CDR3 is TGCGCCAGCAGCCAAGACCGGACAGGGGGAAGAGATACGCAGTATTTT.

This chain uses TRBV6-2 or TRBV6-3 with TRBJ2-7, with TRBD1 matching 8 bases. The CDR3 is made up of 16 amino acids. Trimming removed 4 bases from V and 2 bases from J; junction bases left unmatched: 10. Per germline, CDR1 MNHEY and CDR2 SVGEGT. The CDR3, as DNA: TGTGCCAGCAGTTTCTCCACGGGACAGGAGCCCTACGAGCAGTACTTC. It codes for CASSFSTGQEPYEQYF.

V is TRBV9 and J is TRBJ2-7, with 7 bases aligning to TRBD1. The length of the CDR3 is 19 residues. Germline assignment: CDR1 SGDLS and CDR2 YYNGEE. V lost 4 bases to trimming and J lost 0 bases; unmatched junction nucleotides: 19. The CDR3 coding sequence is TGTGCCAGCAGCCCCCGTGGGTATTCCGGGACAGATTTCTCCTACGAGCAGTACTTC. This sequence encodes CASSPRGYSGTDFSYEQYF. The full variable domain, in which reference TRBV9 and TRBJ2-7 provide the parts outside the CDR3, is DSGVTQTPKHLITATGQRVTLRCSPRSGDLSVYWYQQSLDQGLQFLIQYYNGEERAKGNILERFSAQQFPDLHSELNLSSLELGDSALYFCASSPRGYSGTDFSYEQYFGPGTRLTVT.

This clonotype was counted ten times or more. CDR3: CASSYSQGVGEQYF. The CDR3 DNA reads TGTGCCAGCAGTTACTCCCAGGGGGTGGGCGAGCAGTACTTC. This sequence joins TRBV6-5 and TRBJ2-7; 7 bases line up with TRBD1. J lost 6 bases, V lost 0 bases, and 5 bases had no gene match. Germline CDR1 and CDR2: MNHEY and SVGAGI. There are 14 residues in the CDR3.

A remark on this clonotype: Germline and junction disagree at one end, which may indicate a read error. The chain recombines TRBV4-3 with TRBJ1-2; no clear D. This CDR3 is 15 amino acids long. Germline V gene data show CDR1 as LGHNA and CDR2 as YSLEER. The chain's CDR3 is CASSQEGIANYGYAF. DNA of the CDR3: TGCGCCAGCAGCCAAGAGGGGATAGCTAACTATGGCTACGCCTTC.

This chain connects TRBV5-1 to TRBJ1-1, with D tentatively TRBD1 (5 bases). The CDR3 runs to 15 residues. V lost 5 bases, J lost 3 bases, and 17 bases lay in between. Germline V gives CDR1 SGHRS, CDR2 YFSETQ. In DNA, the CDR3 is TGCGCCAGCAGTCGCTCGGACATAGGGGACACTGAAGCTTTCTTT. Protein product: CASSRSDIGDTEAFF.

The chain employs TRBV10-3 and TRBJ2-7; the match to TRBD2 covers 13 bases. The CDR3 consists of 15 residues. The junction had 1 base not matched to a gene; V was cut back by 3 bases and J by 2 bases. In germline, CDR1 is ENHRY, CDR2 SYGVKD. DNA for the CDR3: TGTGCCATCAGTGACGGGACTAGCGGGGCCTACGAGCAGTACTTC. Translating it yields CAISDGTSGAYEQYF.

The chain couples TRBV18 to TRBJ1-1; D gene ambiguous. Germline V gene data show CDR1 as KGHSH and CDR2 as LQKENI. Trimming took off 1 base at V and 10 bases at J, with 13 bases between the two ends. The CDR3 loop spans 13 amino acids. The CDR3 DNA is TGTGCCAGCTCACCACAGTCGGGTTTAGGAGCTTTCTTT. Translation: CASSPQSGLGAFF.

The chain uses TRBV6-5 and TRBJ2-7, with D hard to call. Germline-derived CDR1 and CDR2 are MNHEY and SVGAGI. The germline V and J ends were trimmed by 0 bases and 3 bases, with 21 bases remaining between them. This CDR3 spans 18 amino acids. This CDR3 is CASSYSALDIPLLYEQYF. The CDR3 DNA is TGTGCCAGCAGTTACTCGGCATTAGACATTCCTCTCCTCTACGAGCAGTACTTC.

The chain employs TRBV27 and TRBJ1-2, with a possible D match to TRBD1 (6 bases). V lost 7 bases to trimming and J lost 5 bases, with 14 bases between them. This CDR3 spans 13 amino acids. Looked up from germline, CDR1 is MNHEY and CDR2 is SMNVEV (reference sequence). CDR3 sequence reads: CASTPDRTYGYTF. For the CDR3, the DNA is TGTGCCAGCACCCCAGACAGGACTTATGGCTACACCTTC.

This clonotype was detected only a few times. The gene calls are TRBV20-1 and TRBJ2-5, with TRBD1 as a possible D gene (6 bases). Germline CDR1 DFQATT, CDR2 SNEGSKA (reference sequence). This CDR3 is built from 13 residues. V lost 2 bases and J 5 bases, leaving 12 bases between the germline ends. CDR3: CSARQTGLETQYF. Here the CDR3 DNA reads TGCAGTGCTAGACAGACAGGTCTCGAGACCCAGTACTTC.

This clonotype came up a few times. CDR3 amino acids: CASSQDFSGGAGEQFF. In DNA form, the CDR3 reads TGCGCCAGCAGCCAAGATTTTAGCGGGGGGGCCGGTGAGCAGTTCTTC. The chain links TRBV4-3 to TRBJ2-1, with 11 positions matching TRBD2. CDR3 size: 16 residues. The germline V gene encodes CDR1 LGHNA and CDR2 YSLEER. Trimming removed 0 bases from V and 9 bases from J; junction bases left unmatched: 7.

This clonotype was seen only a few times. This chain links TRBV7-9 with TRBJ1-2, with 7 positions matching TRBD1. The CDR3 runs to 12 residues. CDR1 is SEHNR, CDR2 FQNEAQ, per germline (reference sequence). V lost 6 bases and J lost 8; bases outside the gene matches: 6. Here the CDR3 DNA reads TGTGCCAGCAGAATTACAGGGGACGGCTACACCTTC. Protein sequence: CASRITGDGYTF. The variable domain in full, completed from reference TRBV7-9 and TRBJ1-2, reads DTGVSQNPRHKITKRGQNVTFRCDPISEHNRLYWYRQTLGQGPEFLTYFQNEAQLEKSRLLSDRFSAERPKGSFSTLEIQRTEQGDSAMYLCASRITGDGYTFGSGTRLTVV.